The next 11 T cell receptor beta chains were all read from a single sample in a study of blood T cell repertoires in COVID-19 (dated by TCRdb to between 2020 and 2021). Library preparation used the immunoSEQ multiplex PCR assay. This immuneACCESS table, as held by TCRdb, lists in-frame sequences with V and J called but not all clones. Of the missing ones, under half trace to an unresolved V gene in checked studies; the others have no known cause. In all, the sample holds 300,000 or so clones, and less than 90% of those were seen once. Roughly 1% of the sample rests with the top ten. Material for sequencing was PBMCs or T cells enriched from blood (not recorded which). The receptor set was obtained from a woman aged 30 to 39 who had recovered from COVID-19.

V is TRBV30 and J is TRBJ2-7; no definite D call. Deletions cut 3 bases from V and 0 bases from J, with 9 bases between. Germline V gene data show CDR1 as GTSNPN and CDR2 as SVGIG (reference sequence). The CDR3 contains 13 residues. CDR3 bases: TGTGCCTGGAGCAGCCGGGTCTCCTACGAGCAGTACTTC. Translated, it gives CAWSSRVSYEQYF.

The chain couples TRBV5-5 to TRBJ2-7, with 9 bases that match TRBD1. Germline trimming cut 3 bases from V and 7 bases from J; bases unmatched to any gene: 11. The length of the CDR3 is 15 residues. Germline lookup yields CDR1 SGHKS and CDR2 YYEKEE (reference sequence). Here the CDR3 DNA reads TGTGCCAGCAGCTCCTCCGGGACAGGGTTTCAGGAGCAGTACTTC. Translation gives CASSSSGTGFQEQYF.

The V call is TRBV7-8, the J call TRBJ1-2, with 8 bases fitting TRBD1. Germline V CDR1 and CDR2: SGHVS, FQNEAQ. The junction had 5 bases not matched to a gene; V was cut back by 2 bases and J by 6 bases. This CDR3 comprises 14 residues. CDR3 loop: CASSLIGRGHGYTF. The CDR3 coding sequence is TGTGCCAGCAGCTTAATCGGCAGGGGGCATGGCTACACCTTC.

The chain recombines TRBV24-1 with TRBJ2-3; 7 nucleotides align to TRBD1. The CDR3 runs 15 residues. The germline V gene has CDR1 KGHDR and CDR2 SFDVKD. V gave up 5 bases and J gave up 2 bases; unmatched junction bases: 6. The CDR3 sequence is CATSGVTGATDTQYF. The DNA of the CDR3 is TGTGCCACCAGTGGGGTCACAGGGGCCACAGATACGCAGTATTTT.

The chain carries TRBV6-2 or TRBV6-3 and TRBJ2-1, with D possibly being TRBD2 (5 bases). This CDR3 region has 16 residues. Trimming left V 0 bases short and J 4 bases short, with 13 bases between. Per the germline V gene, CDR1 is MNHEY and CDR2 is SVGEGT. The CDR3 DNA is TGTGCCAGCAGTTACTCGAGGGCTCCTCCTTACAATGAGCAGTTCTTC. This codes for CASSYSRAPPYNEQFF.

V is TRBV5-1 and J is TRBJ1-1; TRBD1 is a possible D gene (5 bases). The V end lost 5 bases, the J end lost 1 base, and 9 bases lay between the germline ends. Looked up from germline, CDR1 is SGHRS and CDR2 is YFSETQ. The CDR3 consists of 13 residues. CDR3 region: CASSQTGNTEAFF. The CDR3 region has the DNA TGCGCCAGCAGTCAAACAGGGAACACTGAAGCTTTCTTT.

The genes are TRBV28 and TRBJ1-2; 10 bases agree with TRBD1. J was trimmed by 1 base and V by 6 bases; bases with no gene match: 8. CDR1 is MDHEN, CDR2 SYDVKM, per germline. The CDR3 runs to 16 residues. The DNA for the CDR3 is TGTGCCAGCAGCCAACCCCGGACAGGGGGTAACTATGGCTACACCTTC. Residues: CASSQPRTGGNYGYTF.

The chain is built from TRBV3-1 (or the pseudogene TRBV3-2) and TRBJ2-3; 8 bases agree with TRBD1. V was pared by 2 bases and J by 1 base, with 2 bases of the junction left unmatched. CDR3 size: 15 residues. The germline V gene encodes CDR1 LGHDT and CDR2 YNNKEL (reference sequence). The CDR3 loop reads CASSQLDRGTDTQYF. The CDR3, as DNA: TGTGCCAGCAGCCAACTGGACAGGGGCACAGATACGCAGTATTTT.

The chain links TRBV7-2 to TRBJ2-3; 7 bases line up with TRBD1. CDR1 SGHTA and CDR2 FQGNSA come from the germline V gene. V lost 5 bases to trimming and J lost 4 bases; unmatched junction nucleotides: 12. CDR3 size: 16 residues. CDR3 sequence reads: CASSLRGGTDADTQYF. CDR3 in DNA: TGTGCCAGCAGCCTGCGAGGGGGCACGGACGCAGATACGCAGTATTTT.

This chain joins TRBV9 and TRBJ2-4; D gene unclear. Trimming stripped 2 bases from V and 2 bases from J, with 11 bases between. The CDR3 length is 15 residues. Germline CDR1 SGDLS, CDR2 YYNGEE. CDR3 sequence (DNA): TGTGCCAGCAGCGTGGCAGGTTCTCCCAAAAACATTCAGTACTTC. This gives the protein CASSVAGSPKNIQYF.

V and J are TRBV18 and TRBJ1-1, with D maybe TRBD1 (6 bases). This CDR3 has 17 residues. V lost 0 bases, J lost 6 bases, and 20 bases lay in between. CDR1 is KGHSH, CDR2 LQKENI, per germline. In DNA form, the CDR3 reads TGTGCCAGCTCACCACCAGGCGGGGGGCTTTATCCCTCTGAAGCTTTCTTT. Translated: CASSPPGGGLYPSEAFF.